This T cell receptor (beta chain) comes out of a study of CD8 T cells in Susac syndrome. This clonotype was seen a few times. Random hexamers primed reverse transcription of 0.5 to 1 ug RNA. The method of amplification for TCR beta CDR3 was immunoSEQ multiplex PCR, covering 54 Vbeta and 13 Jbeta. TCRdb re-called the immunoSEQ multiplex PCR reads with MiXCR, one entry per CDR3 protein. Of approximately 150,000 distinct CDR3 sequences detected, approximately 95% appear once; the ten largest clones hold 0.075% to 0.1%. From blood CD8+ and CD4+ T cells, the TCR beta chain was sequenced. Matched for age and sex, the controls were healthy donors. The CD8+ and CD4+ T cells were negatively isolated, with the TEMRA cells enriched by FACS. The sequence came from a human donor in good health. Input material: CD4+ T cells from PBMCs.

The CDR3 spells CASSLFGTGGNTGELFF. Written as DNA, the CDR3 is TGTGCCAGCAGTTTATTCGGGACAGGGGGTAACACCGGGGAGCTGTTTTTT. The chain recombines TRBV27 with TRBJ2-2; 11 nucleotides line up with TRBD1. This CDR3 contains 17 residues. Trimming took 1 base from V and 2 from J; bases not matched to a gene: 3. CDR1 is MNHEY, CDR2 SMNVEV, per germline (reference sequence).